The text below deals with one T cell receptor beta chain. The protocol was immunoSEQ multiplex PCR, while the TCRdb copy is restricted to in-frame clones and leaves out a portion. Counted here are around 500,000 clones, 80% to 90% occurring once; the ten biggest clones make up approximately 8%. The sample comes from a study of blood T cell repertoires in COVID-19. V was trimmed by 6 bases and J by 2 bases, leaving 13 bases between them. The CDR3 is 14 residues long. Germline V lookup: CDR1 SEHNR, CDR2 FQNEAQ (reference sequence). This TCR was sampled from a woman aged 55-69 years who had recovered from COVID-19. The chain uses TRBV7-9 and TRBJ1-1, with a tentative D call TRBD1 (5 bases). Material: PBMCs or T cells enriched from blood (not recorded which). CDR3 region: CASSSDSPNTEAFF. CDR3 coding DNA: TGTGCCAGCAGTTCCGACAGTCCCAACACTGAAGCTTTCTTT.